The 17 T cell receptor beta chains reported below all come from one sample, sequenced in a study of blood T cells in healthy people across ages. A J-beta primer mix and a sample-barcoded 5' primer were used in a second PCR of about 7 to 12 cycles. From the 5' RACE reads, TCRdb called clonotypes with MiXCR, one entry per CDR3 protein. The data hold hundreds of thousands of distinct CDR3 sequences, with around 42% observed a single time. Specimen: blood. Every receptor here comes from a man between 60 and 70 years old in good health.

J is TRBJ1-4 and V is TRBV21-1; TRBD1 is the table's D call, not checked against the DNA. TRBV21-1 represents a pseudogene. The CDR3 has 14 residues. The CDR3 here is CAIAEGRWNEKLFF. CDR3 bases: TGTGCCATCGCCGAGGGACGGTGGAATGAAAAACTGTTTTTT.

In this sample, this clonotype turned up a few times. This chain uses TRBV28 with TRBJ2-5, with 8 nucleotides matching TRBD2. The tail of the sequence fits TRBJ2-7 better, so the J call may be wrong. The CDR3 has 13 amino acids. In germline, CDR1 is MDHEN, CDR2 SYDVKM. This chain's CDR3 is CASSLGGASEQYF. DNA for the CDR3: TGTGCCAGCAGCCTCGGGGGGGCGAGCGAGCAGTACTTC.

J is TRBJ2-3 and V is TRBV12-3 or TRBV12-4; D unclear. Deletions cut 6 bases from V and 8 bases from J, with 21 bases between. This CDR3 spans 15 amino acids. CDR3 nucleotide sequence: TGTGCCAGCAGACGAGAGCTCCCCCGATCTGCTACGCAGTATTTT. It is translated as CASRRELPRSATQYF.

This clonotype was observed a handful of times. The chain combines TRBV11-2 with TRBJ2-1; 7 bases are shared with TRBD1. After removal of 1 base from V and 8 bases from J, the junction contained 2 bases not matched to a gene. The CDR3 has 13 residues. Germline V gene sequence: CDR1 SGHAT, CDR2 FQNNGV. The DNA of the CDR3 is TGTGCCAGCAGCTTAGCGCAGGGGGATGAGCAGTTCTTC. This translates into CASSLAQGDEQFF.

The rearrangement links TRBV7-9 to TRBJ2-1; a weak D match, TRBD1 (7 bases). The CDR3 consists of 13 residues. V shed 5 bases and J shed 6 bases, with 11 bases lying between them. The germline CDR1 and CDR2 sequences are SEHNR and FQNEAQ (reference sequence). CDR3 coding DNA: TGTGCCAGCAGCCCAGGGGGGTTCAATGAGCAGTTCTTC. This encodes CASSPGGFNEQFF.

This chain uses TRBV7-8 with TRBJ2-3; TRBD2 agrees at 8 bases. CDR1 is SGHVS, CDR2 FQNEAQ, per germline. The CDR3 contains 17 residues. V shed 3 bases and J 9 bases; nucleotides not matched to a gene: 17. CDR3 residues: CASSFERRGVSKATQYF. In nucleotides, the CDR3 is TGTGCCAGCAGCTTCGAAAGGCGGGGGGTGTCTAAAGCAACGCAGTATTTT.

The chain links TRBV20-1 to TRBJ2-5; possibly TRBD1 for D (6 bases). Germline CDR1 DFQATT, CDR2 SNEGSKA (reference sequence). CDR3 length: 14 residues. The V gene lost 1 base and the J gene lost 4 bases, with 13 bases spanning the gap. CDR3: CSARGDTPRETQYF. CDR3 nucleotides: TGCAGTGCTAGAGGGGACACCCCGCGAGAGACCCAGTACTTC.

The chain has TRBV6-2 or TRBV6-3 and TRBJ2-7; tentatively, D is TRBD1 (6 bases). The germline V gene has CDR1 MNHEY and CDR2 SVGEGT. The CDR3 is 15 residues long. Trimming removed 3 bases from V and 0 bases from J, with 12 bases in between. The CDR3 region is CASSYSPTGSYEQYF. CDR3 DNA: TGTGCCAGCAGTTATTCTCCGACAGGCTCCTACGAGCAGTACTTC.

Only one count was recorded for this clonotype. V usage is TRBV7-8 and J usage is TRBJ1-2; D is undetermined. This CDR3 region has 14 residues. Trimming cost V 1 base and J 4 bases, with 10 bases left between them. Germline V CDR1 and CDR2: SGHVS, FQNEAQ. The CDR3 DNA reads TGTGCCAGCAGCTTAGGGGAGTCGGGCTATGGCTACACCTTC. Translation: CASSLGESGYGYTF.

This clonotype was detected only a few times. The chain joins TRBV12-3 or TRBV12-4 to TRBJ2-3, with TRBD1 as a possible D gene (5 bases). The CDR3 sequence is 16 residues long. The germline V and J ends were trimmed by 3 bases and 0 bases, with 13 bases remaining between them. As DNA, the CDR3 is TGTGCCAGCAGTTTGGTCACAGGCATCAGCACAGATACGCAGTATTTT. This codes for CASSLVTGISTDTQYF.

This clonotype has just a few counts. J is TRBJ1-4 and V is TRBV7-2; 7 positions match TRBD1. The CDR3 is 15 amino acids. V shed 4 bases and J 4 bases; nucleotides not matched to a gene: 6. CDR1 and CDR2 (germline): SGHTA, FQGNSA. In nucleotides, the CDR3 is TGTGCCAGCAGCTCAATGGGACAGTTTAATGAAAAACTGTTTTTT. Translated, it gives CASSSMGQFNEKLFF.

The chain has TRBV4-3 and TRBJ2-4, with TRBD1 identical over 10 bases. The DNA matches TRBJ2-7 better at its end, which makes the J call doubtful. This CDR3 has 15 residues. Germline V CDR1 and CDR2: LGHNA, YSLEER. CDR3 loop: CASSQSDRGDYEQYF. CDR3 nucleotide sequence: TGCGCCAGCAGCCAATCGGACAGGGGGGACTACGAGCAGTACTTC.

This chain connects TRBV4-1 to TRBJ2-5, with D perhaps matching TRBD1 or TRBD2 (5 bases each). The CDR3 runs to 16 residues. Germline V gene sequence: CDR1 MGHRA, CDR2 YSYEKL. Trimming cost V 4 bases and J 2 bases, with 17 bases left between them. This CDR3 is CASSPIPGTPQETQYF. CDR3 nucleotides: TGCGCCAGCAGCCCGATCCCCGGGACCCCACAAGAGACCCAGTACTTC.

This clonotype was observed a few times. The V and J genes are TRBV7-2 and TRBJ2-3; 8 nucleotides agree with TRBD2. This CDR3 spans 16 amino acids. V gave up 4 bases and J gave up 7 bases; unmatched junction bases: 13. Germline values: CDR1 SGHTA, CDR2 FQGNSA. The CDR3 DNA reads TGTGCCAGCAGCTCCACCGGGGGGGGCGCGTTATATACGCAGTATTTT. This sequence encodes CASSSTGGGALYTQYF.

A remark on this clonotype: The CDR3 ends on some other residue instead of the conserved phenylalanine or tryptophan, so this is likely a read error. No DNA is shown, since the ends of the CDR3 on it are uncertain; the CDR3 is the one TCRdb lists. The chain carries TRBV10-3 and TRBJ1-1. The CDR3 has 8 amino acids, counting both end residues. Germline V gene sequence: CDR1 ENHRY, CDR2 SYGVKD. CDR3 amino acids: CAISGLNR.

This clonotype has only a few counts. This chain joins TRBV7-2 and TRBJ1-5, with D unclear. This CDR3 has 17 amino acids. The V end was cut by 1 base, the J end by 0 bases, with 13 bases between. Germline lookup yields CDR1 SGHTA and CDR2 FQGNSA. The CDR3 loop is CASSLEIGFYSNQPQHF. In DNA, the CDR3 is TGTGCCAGCAGCTTAGAGATCGGATTCTATAGCAATCAGCCCCAGCATTTT.

CDR3 residues: CASSDSSGGAAHEQFF. The CDR3 nucleotides are TGTGCCAGCAGTGATTCCAGCGGGGGGGCTGCCCATGAGCAGTTCTTC. The gene calls are TRBV25-1 and TRBJ2-1; 10 bases line up with TRBD2. This CDR3 has 16 amino acids. Trimming took 3 bases from V and 8 from J; bases not matched to a gene: 10. Germline V CDR1 and CDR2: MGHDK, SYGVNS.